This passage covers 8 T cell receptor beta chains from one sample sequenced in a study of PD-L1 blockade in urothelial cancer. Time point reported: peripheral blood 6 weeks after treatment start. Libraries were prepared by immunoSEQ multiplex PCR; TCRdb keeps only in-frame clonotypes and omits some of them. Of about 30,000 clones listed, 89% were seen once; the top ten hold more than 6.5%. The sample was PBMCs, taken around atezolizumab (anti-PD-L1) treatment. These receptor sequences come from a man older than 75 with urothelial cancer.

The chain joins TRBV2 to TRBJ2-1; TRBD2 agrees at 12 bases. The CDR3 sequence is 15 residues long. Per the germline V gene, CDR1 is SNHLY and CDR2 is FYNNEI. J lost 5 bases, V lost 10 bases, and 9 bases had no gene match. The CDR3 reads CATYKGLAGNNEQFF. CDR3 nucleotide sequence: TGTGCCACCTACAAAGGACTAGCGGGAAACAATGAGCAGTTCTTC.

For this clone: Relative to the germline gene, one junction end is altered; a read error may explain this. This chain joins TRBV4-1 and TRBJ2-3; 9 positions match TRBD2. The germline V gene has CDR1 MGHRA and CDR2 YSYEKL. The CDR3 loop spans 17 amino acids. The CDR3 sequence is CASGQRGGRASTDTQYF. The CDR3 bases are TGCGCCAGCGGCCAAAGAGGCGGGAGGGCCAGCACAGATACGCAGTATTTT.

This clone showed up just a few times. This chain connects TRBV6-5 to TRBJ2-3; D possibly corresponds to TRBD2 (6 bases). The CDR3 consists of 15 residues. Trimming took off 6 bases at V and 3 bases at J, with 16 bases between the two ends. CDR1 MNHEY and CDR2 SVGAGI come from the germline V gene. This CDR3 reads CASSPTRGKTDTQYF. CDR3 bases: TGTGCCAGCAGCCCCACCCGCGGGAAAACAGATACGCAGTATTTT.

In nucleotides, the CDR3 is TGTGCCAGCAGTTATTTAGCGGGAGGGGTCTACGAGCAGTACTTC. The encoded protein is CASSYLAGGVYEQYF. The V call is TRBV6-5, the J call TRBJ2-7; the match to TRBD2 covers 11 bases. The CDR3 is 15 residues long. V shed 3 bases, J shed 3 bases, and the junction held 4 bases outside the gene matches. Germline CDR1 reads MNHEY; CDR2 reads SVGAGI.

The chain is built from TRBV10-3 and TRBJ2-4, with 7 bases matching TRBD2. The CDR3 spans 18 residues. V gave up 0 bases and J gave up 0 bases; unmatched junction bases: 8. Germline V gene data show CDR1 as ENHRY and CDR2 as SYGVKD. CDR3 DNA: TGTGCCATCAGTGAGTCACAGGCGGGAGTATTAGCCAAAAACATTCAGTACTTC. Translating it yields CAISESQAGVLAKNIQYF.

In this sample, this clone turned up once. The rearrangement uses TRBV19 and TRBJ1-2; D is unclear. CDR1 and CDR2 (germline): LNHDA, SQIVND (reference sequence). This CDR3 has 15 residues. Deletions cut 6 bases from V and 0 bases from J, with 14 bases between. The CDR3 spells CASSSASLANYGYTF. CDR3 coding DNA: TGTGCCAGTAGCTCAGCTTCCCTAGCTAACTATGGCTACACCTTC.

This clone has just a few counts. The chain has TRBV6-1 and TRBJ2-2; D unresolved. CDR1 is MNHNS and CDR2 is SASEGT in the germline V gene. The CDR3 is made up of 15 amino acids. The V end lost 4 bases, the J end lost 6 bases, and 15 bases lay between the germline ends. The CDR3 sequence: CASSADSFNPGELFF. CDR3 DNA: TGTGCCAGCAGTGCAGACTCCTTCAACCCCGGGGAGCTGTTTTTT.

The chain couples TRBV4-3 to TRBJ2-7; TRBD2 agrees at 7 bases. The CDR3 covers 15 residues. V lost 4 bases, J lost 3 bases, and 9 bases stayed unmatched. Germline CDR1 and CDR2: LGHNA and YSLEER. The chain's CDR3 is CASSLGLEGGYEQYF. The CDR3 nucleotides are TGCGCCAGCAGCCTCGGACTAGAAGGTGGCTACGAGCAGTACTTC.